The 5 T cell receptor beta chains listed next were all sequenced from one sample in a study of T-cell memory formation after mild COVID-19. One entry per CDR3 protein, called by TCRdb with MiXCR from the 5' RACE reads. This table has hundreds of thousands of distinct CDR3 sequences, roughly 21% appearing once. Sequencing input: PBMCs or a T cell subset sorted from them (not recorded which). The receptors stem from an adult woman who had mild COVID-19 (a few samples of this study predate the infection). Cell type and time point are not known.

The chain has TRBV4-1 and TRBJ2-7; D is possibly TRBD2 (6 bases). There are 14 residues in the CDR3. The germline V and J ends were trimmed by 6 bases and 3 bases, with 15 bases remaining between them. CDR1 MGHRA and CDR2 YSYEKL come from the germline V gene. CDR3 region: CASRPRLGVYEQYF. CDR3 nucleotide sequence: TGCGCCAGCAGGCCCCGACTAGGAGTCTACGAGCAGTACTTC.

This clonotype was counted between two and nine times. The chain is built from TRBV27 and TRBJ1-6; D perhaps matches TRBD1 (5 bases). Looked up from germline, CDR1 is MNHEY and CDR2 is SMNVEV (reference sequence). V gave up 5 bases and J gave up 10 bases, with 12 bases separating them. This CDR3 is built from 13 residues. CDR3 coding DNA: TGTGCCAGCAGTCCCCGGGGGGGGTCACCCCTCCACTTT. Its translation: CASSPRGGSPLHF.

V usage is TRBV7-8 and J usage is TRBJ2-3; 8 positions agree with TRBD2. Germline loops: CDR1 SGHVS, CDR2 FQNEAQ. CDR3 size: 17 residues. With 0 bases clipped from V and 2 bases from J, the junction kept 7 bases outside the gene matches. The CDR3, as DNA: TGTGCCAGCAGCTTAGCGGCACGGACTAGCACCACAGATACGCAGTATTTT. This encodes CASSLAARTSTTDTQYF. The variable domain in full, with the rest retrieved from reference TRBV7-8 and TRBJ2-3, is GAGVSQSPRYKVAKRGQDVALRCDPISGHVSLFWYQQALGQGPEFLTYFQNEAQLDKSGLPSDRFFAERPEGSVSTLKIQRTQQEDSAVYLCASSLAARTSTTDTQYFGPGTRLTVL.

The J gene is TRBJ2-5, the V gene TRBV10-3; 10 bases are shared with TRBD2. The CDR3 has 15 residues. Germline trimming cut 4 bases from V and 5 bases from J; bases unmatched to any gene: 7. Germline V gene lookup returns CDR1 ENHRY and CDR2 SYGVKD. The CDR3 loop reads CAISGVAGGSETQYF. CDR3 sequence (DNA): TGTGCCATCAGTGGGGTAGCGGGGGGATCTGAGACCCAGTACTTC.

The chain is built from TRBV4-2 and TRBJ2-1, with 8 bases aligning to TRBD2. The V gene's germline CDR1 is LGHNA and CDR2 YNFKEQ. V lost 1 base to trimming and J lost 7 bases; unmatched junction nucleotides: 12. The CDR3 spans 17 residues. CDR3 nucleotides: TGTGCCAGCAGCCAAGGGTCCTCGGGGACTAGTAATAATGAGCAGTTCTTC. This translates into CASSQGSSGTSNNEQFF.